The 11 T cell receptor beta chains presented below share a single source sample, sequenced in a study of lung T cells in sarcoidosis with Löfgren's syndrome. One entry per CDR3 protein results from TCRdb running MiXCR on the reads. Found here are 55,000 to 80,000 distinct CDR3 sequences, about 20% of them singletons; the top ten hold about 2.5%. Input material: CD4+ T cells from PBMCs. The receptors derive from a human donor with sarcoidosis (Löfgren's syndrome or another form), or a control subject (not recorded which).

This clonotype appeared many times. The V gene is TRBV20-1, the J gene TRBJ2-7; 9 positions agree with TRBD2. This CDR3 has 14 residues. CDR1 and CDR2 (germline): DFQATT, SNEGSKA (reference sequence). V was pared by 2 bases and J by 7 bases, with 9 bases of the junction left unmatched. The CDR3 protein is CSARKASGISEQYF. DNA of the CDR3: TGCAGTGCTAGAAAAGCTAGCGGGATCTCTGAGCAGTACTTC.

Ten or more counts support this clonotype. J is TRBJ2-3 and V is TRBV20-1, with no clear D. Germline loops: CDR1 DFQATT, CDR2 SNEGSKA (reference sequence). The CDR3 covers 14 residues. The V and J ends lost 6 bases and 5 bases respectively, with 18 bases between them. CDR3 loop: CSAVGPTTIDTQYF. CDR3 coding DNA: TGCAGTGCCGTTGGACCGACGACCATAGATACGCAGTATTTT.

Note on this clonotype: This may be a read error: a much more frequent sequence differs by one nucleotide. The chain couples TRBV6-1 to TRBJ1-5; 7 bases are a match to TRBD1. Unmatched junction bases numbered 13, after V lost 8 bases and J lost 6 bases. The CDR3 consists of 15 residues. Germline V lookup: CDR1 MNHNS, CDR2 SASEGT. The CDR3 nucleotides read TGTGCCAGCGGTTTACAAAAGGGGGCTGGTCAGCCCCAGCATTTT. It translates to CASGLQKGAGQPQHF.

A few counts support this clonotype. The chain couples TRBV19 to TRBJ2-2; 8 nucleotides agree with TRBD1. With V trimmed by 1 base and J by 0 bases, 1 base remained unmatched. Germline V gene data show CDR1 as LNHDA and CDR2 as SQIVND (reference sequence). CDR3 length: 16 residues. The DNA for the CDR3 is TGTGCCAGTAGTATAGGACAGGGGACGAACACCGGGGAGCTGTTTTTT. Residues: CASSIGQGTNTGELFF.

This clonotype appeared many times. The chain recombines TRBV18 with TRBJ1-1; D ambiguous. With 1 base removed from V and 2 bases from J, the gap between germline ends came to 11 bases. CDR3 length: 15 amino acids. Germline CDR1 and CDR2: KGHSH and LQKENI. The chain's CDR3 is CASSPRSQRNTEAFF. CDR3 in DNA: TGTGCCAGCTCACCACGGTCACAGAGAAACACTGAAGCTTTCTTT.

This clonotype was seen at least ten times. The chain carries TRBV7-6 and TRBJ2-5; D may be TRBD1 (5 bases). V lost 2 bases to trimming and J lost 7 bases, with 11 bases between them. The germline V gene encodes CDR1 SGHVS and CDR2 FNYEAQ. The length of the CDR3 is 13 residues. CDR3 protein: CASSLQGYVTQYF. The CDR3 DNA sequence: TGTGCCAGCAGCTTACAGGGATACGTGACCCAGTACTTC.

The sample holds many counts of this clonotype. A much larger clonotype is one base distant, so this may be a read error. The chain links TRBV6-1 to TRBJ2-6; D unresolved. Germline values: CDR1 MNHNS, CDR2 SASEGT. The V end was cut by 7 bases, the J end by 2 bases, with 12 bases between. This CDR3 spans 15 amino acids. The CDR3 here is CASKPGYAGANVLTF. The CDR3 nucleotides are TGTGCCAGCAAGCCCGGATATGCTGGGGCCAACGTCCTGACTTTC.

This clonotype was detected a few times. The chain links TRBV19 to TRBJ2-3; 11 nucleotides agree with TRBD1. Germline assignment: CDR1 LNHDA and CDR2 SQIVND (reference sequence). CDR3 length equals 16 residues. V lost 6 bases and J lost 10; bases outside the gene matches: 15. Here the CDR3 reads CASRDPRDRGKYAQYF. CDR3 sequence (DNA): TGTGCCAGTAGGGACCCCCGGGACAGGGGGAAATACGCGCAGTATTTT.

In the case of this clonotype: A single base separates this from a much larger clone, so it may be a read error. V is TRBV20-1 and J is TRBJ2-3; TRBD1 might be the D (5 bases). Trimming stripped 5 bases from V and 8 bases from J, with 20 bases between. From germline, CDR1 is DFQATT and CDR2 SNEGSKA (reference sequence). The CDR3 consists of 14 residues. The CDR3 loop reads CSAPERLGAGTQYF. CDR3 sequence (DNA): TGCAGTGCTCCTGAGCGTTTAGGGGCAGGTACGCAGTATTTT.

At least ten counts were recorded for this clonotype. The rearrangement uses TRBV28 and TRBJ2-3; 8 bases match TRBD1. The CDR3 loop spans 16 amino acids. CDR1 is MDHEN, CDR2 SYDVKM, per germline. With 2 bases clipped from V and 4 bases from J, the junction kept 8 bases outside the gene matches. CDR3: CASSLGGQGAADTQYF. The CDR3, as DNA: TGTGCCAGCAGTTTAGGCGGGCAGGGGGCGGCAGATACGCAGTATTTT.

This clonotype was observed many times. The CDR3 DNA reads TGCAGTGCCCTGGGCCCCGCGAACTATGGCTACACCTTC. It yields the protein CSALGPANYGYTF. The chain carries TRBV20-1 and TRBJ1-2; D gene ambiguous. The CDR3 is 13 amino acids. V lost 6 bases, J lost 2 bases, and 13 bases lay in between. Germline V CDR1 and CDR2: DFQATT, SNEGSKA (reference sequence).